Below, one T cell receptor beta chain is given with its context. Its matching antigen is unknown. The data originate from a study of T cell repertoires in cytomegalovirus infection. TCRdb recomputed calls from the reads with MiXCR, one row per CDR3 protein. The sample carries 110,000 or so distinct CDR3 sequences, 30% recorded once. This CDR3 has 17 residues. The V end lost 6 bases, the J end lost 5 bases, and 25 bases lay between the germline ends. Study outcomes and limitations: CMV-specific HLA-C-restricted TCR beta clonotypes dominated the ex vivo response.

The material was CD8+ T cells from cultured PBMCs, obtained from culture after CMV antigen stimulation. This rearrangement joins TRBV12-3 or TRBV12-4 to TRBJ2-5, with D perhaps given as TRBD1 or TRBD2 (6 bases each). The sequence was obtained from a human donor in good health (CMV status not recorded). Some clones in this sample may be carry-over from other donors' samples. In DNA form, the CDR3 reads TGTGCCAGCAGACCTAAGGGGGGACGGATCTTCCAGGAGACCCAGTACTTC. Its translation: CASRPKGGRIFQETQYF.